Presented here are 13 T cell receptor beta chains from one specimen sequenced in a study of blood T cell repertoires in COVID-19 (TCRdb year 2020). The library relied on the immunoSEQ multiplex PCR assay. The immuneACCESS repertoire file appears here via TCRdb, limited to in-frame rearrangements. These files lack a portion of the clones; in checked studies, under half of the deficit traces to unresolved V genes, and the cause of the others is not known. In all, the sample holds more than 250,000 clones, and 80% to 90% of those were seen once. 10% of the sample goes to the ten largest clones. The sequencing input was PBMCs or T cells enriched from blood (not recorded which). All receptors come from a woman aged 18-29 years who had recovered from COVID-19.

This chain links TRBV6-5 with TRBJ1-5; no reliable D call. The CDR3 has 15 residues. From germline, CDR1 is MNHEY and CDR2 SVGAGI. Trimming shortened V by 8 bases and J by 0 bases, and 14 bases separated the two germline ends. CDR3 bases: TGTGCCAGCCATTCTCTACAGTATAGCAATCAGCCCCAGCATTTT. Translating gives CASHSLQYSNQPQHF.

The V gene is TRBV4-1, the J gene TRBJ1-4; 8 bases line up with TRBD1. Losses at the gene ends were 7 bases for V and 8 bases for J; bases not matched to a gene: 9. This CDR3 comprises 14 residues. The germline CDR1 and CDR2 sequences are MGHRA and YSYEKL. CDR3 bases: TGCGCCAGCACCGTCACAGGGGGTGTCGAAAAACTGTTTTTT. It translates to CASTVTGGVEKLFF.

This chain joins TRBV7-3 and TRBJ2-1, with 7 bases lining up with TRBD2. The CDR3 totals 16 residues. V shed 1 base, J shed 8 bases, and the junction held 11 bases outside the gene matches. The V gene's germline CDR1 is SGHTA and CDR2 FQGTGA. DNA for the CDR3: TGTGCCAGCAGCTTAAGGGGAACGGGAGGTCGCCATGAGCAGTTCTTC. Its protein is CASSLRGTGGRHEQFF.

The V call is TRBV6-5, the J call TRBJ2-1; tentatively, D is TRBD2 (6 bases). The CDR3 consists of 13 residues. Germline values: CDR1 MNHEY, CDR2 SVGAGI. Trimming took off 8 bases at V and 8 bases at J, with 16 bases between the two ends. CDR3 residues: CASGTVAGYEQFF. CDR3 in DNA: TGTGCCAGCGGCACCGTGGCGGGGTATGAGCAGTTCTTC.

The chain carries TRBV7-9 and TRBJ2-2; unclear D gene. The germline V gene encodes CDR1 SEHNR and CDR2 FQNEAQ (reference sequence). The CDR3 sequence is 16 residues long. V was shortened by 5 bases and J by 7 bases, with 20 bases between the two germline ends. Here the CDR3 reads CASSPTGSGYVGELFF. CDR3 nucleotides: TGTGCCAGCAGCCCGACCGGTTCGGGTTACGTCGGGGAGCTGTTTTTT.

The chain uses TRBV28 and TRBJ1-5, with 7 positions matching TRBD1. Germline CDR1 MDHEN, CDR2 SYDVKM. The CDR3 has 14 amino acids. The trim removed 3 bases at V and 4 bases at J, leaving 3 bases unmatched. The CDR3 region is CASSFTGVNQPQHF. The CDR3 DNA reads as TGTGCCAGCAGTTTTACAGGGGTTAATCAGCCCCAGCATTTT.

This chain joins TRBV28 and TRBJ1-2; a weak D match, TRBD1 (6 bases). Germline CDR1 and CDR2: MDHEN and SYDVKM. Between the trimmed V and J ends, which lost 6 bases and 4 bases, there was a span of 18 bases. The CDR3 loop spans 15 amino acids. The CDR3 nucleotides read TGTGCCAGCAGCTTACCACAGGGTTCTAGCTATGGCTACACCTTC. Translation: CASSLPQGSSYGYTF.

The chain recombines TRBV24-1 with TRBJ2-5, with a tentative D call TRBD2 (5 bases). Germline V gene sequence: CDR1 KGHDR, CDR2 SFDVKD. This CDR3 is 16 amino acids long. Trimming stripped 4 bases from V and 0 bases from J, with 14 bases between. The CDR3, as DNA: TGTGCCACCAGTGACGCAAAGCCGGGGTACCAAGAGACCCAGTACTTC. Protein: CATSDAKPGYQETQYF.

The chain has TRBV9 and TRBJ2-7; 12 bases agree with TRBD1. CDR1 SGDLS and CDR2 YYNGEE come from the germline V gene. V trimming: 0 bases; J trimming: 4 bases; junction bases outside the gene matches: 2. This CDR3 spans 15 amino acids. CDR3 amino acids: CASSVAGQGAYEQYF. The CDR3 DNA reads as TGTGCCAGCAGCGTAGCGGGACAGGGGGCATACGAGCAGTACTTC.

This clone is a singleton in its sample. The CDR3 loop reads CASSSPGASRTHF. The DNA for the CDR3 is TGTGCCAGTAGTTCCCCTGGGGCGTCCAGGACCCACTTT. The V gene is TRBV19, the J gene TRBJ1-6; tentatively, D is TRBD1 (5 bases). The CDR3 is 13 amino acids. The V gene lost 5 bases and the J gene lost 18 bases, with 20 bases spanning the gap. Germline loops: CDR1 LNHDA, CDR2 SQIVND (reference sequence).

The rearrangement joins TRBV9 to TRBJ2-5; D is perhaps TRBD1 (5 bases). V lost 2 bases and J 4 bases, leaving 15 bases between the germline ends. The CDR3 contains 15 residues. Germline loops: CDR1 SGDLS, CDR2 YYNGEE. The CDR3, as DNA: TGTGCCAGCAGCGTGGACCTTGGGGCTCGAGAGACCCAGTACTTC. Translating gives CASSVDLGARETQYF. Full variable domain (outside the CDR3, taken from reference TRBV9 and TRBJ2-5): DSGVTQTPKHLITATGQRVTLRCSPRSGDLSVYWYQQSLDQGLQFLIQYYNGEERAKGNILERFSAQQFPDLHSELNLSSLELGDSALYFCASSVDLGARETQYFGPGTRLLVL.

The chain recombines TRBV28 with TRBJ2-1, with D tentatively TRBD2 (6 bases). CDR1 is MDHEN, CDR2 SYDVKM, per germline. Trimming pared 2 bases from V and 0 bases from J, leaving 14 bases between. The CDR3 consists of 17 residues. CDR3 nucleotide sequence: TGTGCCAGCAGTTTACCGGACTACCCAAGCTCCTACAATGAGCAGTTCTTC. This translates into CASSLPDYPSSYNEQFF.

This clone was seen repeatedly, ten times or more. This chain connects TRBV4-1 to TRBJ2-1; 13 bases line up with TRBD2. The CDR3 length is 17 residues. Germline lookup yields CDR1 MGHRA and CDR2 YSYEKL. With V trimmed by 2 bases and J by 5 bases, 6 bases remained unmatched. Here the CDR3 reads CASSQQGLAGAHNEQFF. CDR3 DNA: TGCGCCAGCAGCCAACAAGGACTAGCGGGGGCTCACAATGAGCAGTTCTTC.